This TCR beta chain was obtained from a study of blood T cell repertoires in COVID-19. Study details: Italy, Spain and the United States were the sources of the convalescent and acute COVID-19 samples.

Authors' analysis steps: Amplified reference gene primers provided the basis for estimating nucleated cell counts. Method: immunoSEQ multiplex PCR; TCRdb's copy keeps in-frame clones and lacks some. Clone size and the V and J calls come from that table; the DNA yielded D and trimming. The data hold under 200,000 clones, with 90% observed a single time. The TCR sequence derives from a man aged 50-60 years with acute or convalescent COVID-19. Sequences were obtained from peripheral blood.

CDR3 coding DNA: TGTGCCAGCAGTTACTCGACAGGGGGCGGTGAAGCTTTCTTT. Translating it yields CASSYSTGGGEAFF. The rearrangement uses TRBV6-6 and TRBJ1-1, with TRBD1 matching 10 bases. V lost 0 bases, J lost 7 bases, and 2 bases stayed unmatched. This CDR3 is built from 14 residues. Looked up from germline, CDR1 is MNHNY and CDR2 is SVGAGI (reference sequence).